This T cell receptor beta chain was sequenced for a study of identical twins. Study findings and constraints: Less excess twin sharing appeared in beta out-of-frame sequences. The study found excess low generation probability among twin-shared out-of-frame alpha sequences.

TCRdb passed the 5' RACE reads through MiXCR, listing each CDR3 protein once. The sample holds more than 650,000 distinct CDR3 sequences, 6% to 6.5% seen once. On this clonotype itself: Its antigen remains unknown. The junction shows a germline mismatch at one end, possibly a read error.

The sample consisted of naive T cells sorted from blood. This receptor was obtained from a man in his late teens or twenties in good health.

The CDR3: CASSKERALSNNSPLHF. CDR3 DNA sequence: TGTGCCAGCAGCAAAGAGAGGGCGTTGAGCAATAATTCACCCCTCCACTTT. The chain carries TRBV3-1 and TRBJ1-6; D not certain. Germline assignment: CDR1 LGHDT and CDR2 YNNKEL (reference sequence). This CDR3 contains 17 residues.